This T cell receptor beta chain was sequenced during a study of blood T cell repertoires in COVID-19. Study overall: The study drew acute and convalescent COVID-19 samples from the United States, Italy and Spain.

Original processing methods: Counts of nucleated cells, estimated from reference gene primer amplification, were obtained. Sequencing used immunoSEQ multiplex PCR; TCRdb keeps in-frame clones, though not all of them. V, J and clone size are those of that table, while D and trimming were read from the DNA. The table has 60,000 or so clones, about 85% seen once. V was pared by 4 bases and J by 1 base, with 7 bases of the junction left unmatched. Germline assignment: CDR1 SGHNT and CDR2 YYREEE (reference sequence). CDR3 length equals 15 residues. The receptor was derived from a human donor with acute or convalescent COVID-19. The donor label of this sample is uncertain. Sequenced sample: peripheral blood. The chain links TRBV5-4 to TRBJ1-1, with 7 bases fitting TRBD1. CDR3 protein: CASSAWDRSNTEAFF. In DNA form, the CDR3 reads TGTGCCAGCAGCGCCTGGGACAGATCGAACACTGAAGCTTTCTTT.